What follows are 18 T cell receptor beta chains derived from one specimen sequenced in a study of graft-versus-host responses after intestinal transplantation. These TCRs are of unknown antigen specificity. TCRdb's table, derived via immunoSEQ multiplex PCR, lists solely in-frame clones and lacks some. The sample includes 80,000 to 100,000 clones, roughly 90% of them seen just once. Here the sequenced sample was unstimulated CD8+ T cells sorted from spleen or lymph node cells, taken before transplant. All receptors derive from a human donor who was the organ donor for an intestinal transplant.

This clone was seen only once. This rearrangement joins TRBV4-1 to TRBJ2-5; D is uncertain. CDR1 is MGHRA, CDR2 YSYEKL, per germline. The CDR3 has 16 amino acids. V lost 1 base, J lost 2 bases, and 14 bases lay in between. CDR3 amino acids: CASSQVASGFQETQYF. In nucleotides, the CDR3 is TGCGCCAGCAGCCAAGTTGCCTCCGGGTTTCAAGAGACCCAGTACTTC.

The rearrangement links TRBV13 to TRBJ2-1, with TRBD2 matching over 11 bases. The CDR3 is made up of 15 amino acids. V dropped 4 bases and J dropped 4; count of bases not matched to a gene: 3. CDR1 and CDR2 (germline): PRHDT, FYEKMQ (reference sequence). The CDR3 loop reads CASSSGLADYNEQFF. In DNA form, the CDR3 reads TGTGCCAGCAGCTCGGGACTAGCGGATTACAATGAGCAGTTCTTC.

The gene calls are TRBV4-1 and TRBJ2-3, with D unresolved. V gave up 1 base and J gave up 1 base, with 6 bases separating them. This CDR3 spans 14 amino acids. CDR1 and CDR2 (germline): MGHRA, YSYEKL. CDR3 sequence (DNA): TGCGCCAGCAGCCAAGCGGTCCGCACAGATACGCAGTATTTT. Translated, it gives CASSQAVRTDTQYF.

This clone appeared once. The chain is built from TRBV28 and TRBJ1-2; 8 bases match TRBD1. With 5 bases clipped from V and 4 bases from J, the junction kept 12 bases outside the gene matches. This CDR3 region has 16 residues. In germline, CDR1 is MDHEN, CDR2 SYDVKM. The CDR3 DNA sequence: TGTGCCAGCAGTCCGCCTCCGGGACAGGTGCCCTATGGCTACACCTTC. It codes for CASSPPPGQVPYGYTF.

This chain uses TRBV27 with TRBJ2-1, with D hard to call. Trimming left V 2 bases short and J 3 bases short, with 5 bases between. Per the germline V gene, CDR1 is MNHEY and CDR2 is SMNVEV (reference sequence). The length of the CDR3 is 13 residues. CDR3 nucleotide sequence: TGTGCCAGCAGTTTACTTTTCTACAATGAGCAGTTCTTC. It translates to CASSLLFYNEQFF.

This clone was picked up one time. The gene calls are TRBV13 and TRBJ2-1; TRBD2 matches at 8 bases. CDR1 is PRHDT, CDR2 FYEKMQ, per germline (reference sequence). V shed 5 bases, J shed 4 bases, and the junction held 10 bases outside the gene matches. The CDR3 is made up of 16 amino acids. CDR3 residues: CASSPGSGGPYNEQFF. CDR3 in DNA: TGTGCCAGCAGCCCGGGAAGCGGGGGACCTTACAATGAGCAGTTCTTC.

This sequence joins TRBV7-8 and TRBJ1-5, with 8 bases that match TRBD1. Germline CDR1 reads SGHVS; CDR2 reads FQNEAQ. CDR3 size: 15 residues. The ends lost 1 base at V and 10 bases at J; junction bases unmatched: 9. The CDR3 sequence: CASSLGTGSVLPQHF. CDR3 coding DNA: TGTGCCAGCAGCTTAGGGACAGGGTCGGTTCTCCCCCAGCATTTT. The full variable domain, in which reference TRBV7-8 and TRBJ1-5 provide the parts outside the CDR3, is GAGVSQSPRYKVAKRGQDVALRCDPISGHVSLFWYQQALGQGPEFLTYFQNEAQLDKSGLPSDRFFAERPEGSVSTLKIQRTQQEDSAVYLCASSLGTGSVLPQHFGDGTRLSIL.

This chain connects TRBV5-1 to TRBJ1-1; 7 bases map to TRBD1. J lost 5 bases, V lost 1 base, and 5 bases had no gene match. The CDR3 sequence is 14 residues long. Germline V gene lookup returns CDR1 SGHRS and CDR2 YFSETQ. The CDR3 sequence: CASSLSGGITEAFF. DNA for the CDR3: TGCGCCAGCAGCTTGTCAGGGGGAATAACTGAAGCTTTCTTT.

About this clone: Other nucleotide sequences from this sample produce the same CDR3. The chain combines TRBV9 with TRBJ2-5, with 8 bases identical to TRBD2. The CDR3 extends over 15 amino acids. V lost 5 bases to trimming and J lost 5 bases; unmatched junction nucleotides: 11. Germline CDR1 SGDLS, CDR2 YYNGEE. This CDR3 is CASSAHGGAWETQYF. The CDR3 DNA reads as TGTGCCAGCAGTGCTCACGGGGGGGCCTGGGAGACCCAGTACTTC.

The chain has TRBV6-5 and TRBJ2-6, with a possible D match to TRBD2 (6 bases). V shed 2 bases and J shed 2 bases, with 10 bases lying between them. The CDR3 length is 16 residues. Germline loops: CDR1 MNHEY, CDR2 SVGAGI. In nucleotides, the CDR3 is TGTGCCAGCAGTTACCGGAGGGGTACTGGGGCCAACGTCCTGACTTTC. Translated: CASSYRRGTGANVLTF.

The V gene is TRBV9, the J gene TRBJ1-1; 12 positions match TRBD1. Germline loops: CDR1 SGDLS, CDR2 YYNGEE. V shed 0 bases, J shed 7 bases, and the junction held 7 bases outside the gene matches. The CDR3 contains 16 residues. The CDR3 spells CASSVVGTGGADEAFF. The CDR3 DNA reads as TGTGCCAGCAGCGTAGTGGGGACAGGGGGCGCGGATGAAGCTTTCTTT.

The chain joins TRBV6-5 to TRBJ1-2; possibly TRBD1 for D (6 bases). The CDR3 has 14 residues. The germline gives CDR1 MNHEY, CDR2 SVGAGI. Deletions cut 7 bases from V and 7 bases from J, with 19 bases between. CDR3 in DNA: TGTGCCAGCATGGAACAGGGTAGGGAGCGTGGCTACACCTTC. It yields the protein CASMEQGRERGYTF.

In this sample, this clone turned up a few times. The DNA for the CDR3 is TGTGCCAGCAGACTACAGGGGAAGAACACTGAAGCTTTCTTT. Protein sequence: CASRLQGKNTEAFF. The V call is TRBV6-6, the J call TRBJ1-1, with 7 bases matching TRBD1. J was trimmed by 1 base and V by 6 bases; bases with no gene match: 5. Germline assignment: CDR1 MNHNY and CDR2 SVGAGI (reference sequence). The CDR3 runs to 14 residues.

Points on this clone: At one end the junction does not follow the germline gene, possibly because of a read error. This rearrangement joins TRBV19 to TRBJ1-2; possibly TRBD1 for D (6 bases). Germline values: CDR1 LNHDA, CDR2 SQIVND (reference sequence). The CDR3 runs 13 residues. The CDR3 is CASNIGTIYGHTF. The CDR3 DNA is TGTGCCAGTAATATCGGGACAATCTATGGCCACACCTTC.

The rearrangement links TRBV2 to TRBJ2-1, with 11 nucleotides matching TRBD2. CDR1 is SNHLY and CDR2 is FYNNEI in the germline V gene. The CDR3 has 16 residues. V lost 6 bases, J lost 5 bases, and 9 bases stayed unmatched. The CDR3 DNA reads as TGTGCCAGCAGACCCTTAGCGGGAGGGTGGGACAATGAGCAGTTCTTC. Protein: CASRPLAGGWDNEQFF. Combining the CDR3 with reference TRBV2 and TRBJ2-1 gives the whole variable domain EPEVTQTPSHQVTQMGQEVILRCVPISNHLYFYWYRQILGQKVEFLVSFYNNEISEKSEIFDDQFSVERPDGSNFTLKIRSTKLEDSAMYFCASRPLAGGWDNEQFFGPGTRLTVL.

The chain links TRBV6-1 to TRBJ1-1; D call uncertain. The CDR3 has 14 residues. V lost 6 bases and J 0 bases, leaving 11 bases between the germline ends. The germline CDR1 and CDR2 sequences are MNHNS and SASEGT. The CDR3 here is CASSSLHMNTEAFF. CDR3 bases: TGTGCCAGCAGCTCCTTACATATGAACACTGAAGCTTTCTTT.

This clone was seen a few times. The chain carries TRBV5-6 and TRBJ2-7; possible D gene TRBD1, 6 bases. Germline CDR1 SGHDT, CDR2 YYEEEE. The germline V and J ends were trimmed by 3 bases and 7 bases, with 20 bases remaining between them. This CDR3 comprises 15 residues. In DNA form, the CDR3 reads TGTGCCAGCAGCTGGAAGACAGGCCCAAGAGGGGAGCAGTACTTC. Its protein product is CASSWKTGPRGEQYF.

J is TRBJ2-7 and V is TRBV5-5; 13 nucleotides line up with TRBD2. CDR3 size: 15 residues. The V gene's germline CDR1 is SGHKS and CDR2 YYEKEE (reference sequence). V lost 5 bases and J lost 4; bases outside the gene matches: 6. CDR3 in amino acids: CASRMTSGGIYEQYF. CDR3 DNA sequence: TGTGCCAGCAGAATGACTAGCGGGGGGATTTACGAGCAGTACTTC.